Below are 6 T cell receptor beta chains sequenced from a single sample in a study of cytomegalovirus exposure and HLA in healthy donors. The PCR had 60 Vbeta and 13 Jbeta primers. Libraries were prepared by immunoSEQ multiplex PCR; TCRdb keeps only in-frame clonotypes and omits some of them. The sample shows some 54,000 clones, over 75% of them seen only once. Specimen: PBMCs. The receptors here all came from a male donor in good health and CMV-seronegative.

The chain couples TRBV18 to TRBJ2-2, with 14 bases fitting TRBD2. V gave up 4 bases and J gave up 0 bases; unmatched junction bases: 1. The length of the CDR3 is 17 residues. The germline gives CDR1 KGHSH, CDR2 LQKENI. The CDR3 DNA sequence: TGTGCCAGCTCACGGACTAGCGGGGGGACGAACACCGGGGAGCTGTTTTTT. Protein sequence: CASSRTSGGTNTGELFF.

J is TRBJ1-1 and V is TRBV30, with D unresolved. Germline V CDR1 and CDR2: GTSNPN, SVGIG (reference sequence). This CDR3 comprises 13 residues. V was pared by 5 bases and J by 2 bases, with 12 bases between. DNA of the CDR3: TGTGCCTGGCTCCGGGTCCCAAACACTGAAGCTTTCTTT. It is translated as CAWLRVPNTEAFF.

The rearrangement uses TRBV21-1 and TRBJ2-2; TRBD2, as called in the table, went unchecked against the DNA. TRBV21-1 is a listed pseudogene. This CDR3 region has 16 residues. CDR3 nucleotides: TGTGCCAGCAGCGCACGGGACTTACATTACACCGGGGAGCTGTTTTTT. This codes for CASSARDLHYTGELFF.

This chain links TRBV27 with TRBJ1-3, with D possibly TRBD1 on 5 matching bases. The ends were cut back, 2 bases at V and 0 bases at J, with 14 bases in the middle. The germline gives CDR1 MNHEY, CDR2 SMNVEV (reference sequence). CDR3 length equals 17 residues. CDR3 sequence: CASSLEGPGSSGNTIYF. Here the CDR3 DNA reads TGTGCCAGCAGTTTAGAAGGCCCAGGGTCCTCTGGAAACACCATATATTTT.

V usage is TRBV7-6 and J usage is TRBJ2-1; D perhaps matches TRBD2 (5 bases). This CDR3 spans 14 amino acids. Looked up from germline, CDR1 is SGHVS and CDR2 is FNYEAQ. V was clipped by 2 bases and J by 7 bases, with 12 bases between them. This CDR3 is CASSLSSEGNEQFF. The CDR3 bases are TGTGCCAGCAGCTTAAGTAGCGAAGGGAATGAGCAGTTCTTC. The variable domain in full, completed from reference TRBV7-6 and TRBJ2-1, reads GAGVSQSPRYKVTKRGQDVALRCDPISGHVSLYWYRQALGQGPEFLTYFNYEAQQDKSGLPNDRFSAERPEGSISTLTIQRTEQRDSAMYRCASSLSSEGNEQFFGPGTRLTVL.

The chain is built from TRBV28 and TRBJ1-3, with TRBD1 as a possible D gene (5 bases). The germline CDR1 and CDR2 sequences are MDHEN and SYDVKM. V lost 3 bases and J lost 3, with 9 bases in between. The CDR3 length is 14 residues. The CDR3 sequence: CASSFQGIGNTIYF. In DNA form, the CDR3 reads TGTGCCAGCAGTTTCCAGGGAATTGGAAACACCATATATTTT.